One TCR beta chain is described in this entry. This CDR3 spans 15 amino acids. The J segment lost 6 bases and the V segment lost 4 bases, leaving 9 bases of the junction unmatched. Germline V CDR1 and CDR2: SGHAT, FQNNGV. The data were obtained in a study of OX40 agonist ivuxolimab in advanced cancers. Study summary: Ivuxolimab, an agonist antibody against OX40 (CD134), was given to patients. Patients with prior anti-PD-1, anti-PD-L1 or anti-CTLA-4 therapy were eligible; roughly 41% had some.

Profiling relied on immunoSEQ multiplex PCR, and the TCRdb table lists in-frame clones only, not all of them. The profile shows 35,000 to 45,000 clones, about four fifths of them singletons. This sequence was found in an adult with an advanced solid tumor such as melanoma, head and neck, liver or kidney cancer. Sequencing was performed on CD4+ or CD8+ T cells sorted from blood, taken in a trial of the OX40 agonist ivuxolimab. The genes are TRBV11-2 and TRBJ2-1; 7 positions agree with TRBD1. The chain's CDR3 is CASSSTTGYVNEQFF. In DNA, the CDR3 is TGTGCCAGCAGCTCGACGACAGGGTACGTCAATGAGCAGTTCTTC. Using reference TRBV11-2 and TRBJ2-1 for the parts outside the CDR3, the full variable domain is EAGVAQSPRYKIIEKRQSVAFWCNPISGHATLYWYQQILGQGPKLLIQFQNNGVVDDSQLPKDRFSAERLKGVDSTLKIQPAKLEDSAVYLCASSSTTGYVNEQFFGPGTRLTVL.